This section outlines one TCR beta chain sequence together with its context. J gave up 10 bases and V 8 bases, and 8 bases lay outside the gene matches. This CDR3 spans 12 amino acids. The germline CDR1 and CDR2 sequences are LNHDA and SQIVND (reference sequence). The data originate from a study of circulating CD8 cells and anti-PD-1 response in melanoma. From live CD3+CD8+TCRalphabeta+ cells, four PD-1 and/or TIGIT subsets were sorted. The QIAseq Immune Repertoire TCR panel built the libraries from approximately 16 ng of total RNA. TCRdb itself ran the reads through MiXCR, one entry per CDR3 protein. The sample shows hundreds of distinct CDR3 sequences, roughly 7.5% of them seen only once.

The sample here was CD8+ T cells from PBMCs, taken at baseline or after one month of anti-PD-1 therapy (not recorded which). The chain has TRBV19 and TRBJ2-1; TRBD2 aligns across 7 bases. The receptor's source is a human donor with melanoma. The CDR3 coding sequence is TGTGCCAGTGGCTGGGGAGGGCGGGAGCAGTTCTTC. This gives the protein CASGWGGREQFF.